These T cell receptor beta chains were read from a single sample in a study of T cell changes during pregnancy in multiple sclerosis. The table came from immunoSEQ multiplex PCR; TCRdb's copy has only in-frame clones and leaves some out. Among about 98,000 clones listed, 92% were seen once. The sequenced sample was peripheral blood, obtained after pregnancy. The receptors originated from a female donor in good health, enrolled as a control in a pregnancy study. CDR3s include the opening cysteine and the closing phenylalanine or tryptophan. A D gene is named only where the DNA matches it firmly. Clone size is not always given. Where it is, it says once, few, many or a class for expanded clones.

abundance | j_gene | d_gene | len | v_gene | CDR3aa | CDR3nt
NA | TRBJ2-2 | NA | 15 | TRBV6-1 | CASSGQGRRTGELFF | TGTGCCAGCAGTGGGCAGGGTCGTCGGACCGGGGAGCTGTTTTTT
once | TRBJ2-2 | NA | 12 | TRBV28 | CASSLRTGELFF | TGTGCCAGCAGTTTGAGGACCGGGGAGCTGTTTTTT
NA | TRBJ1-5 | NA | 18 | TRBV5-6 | CASSLMFGEQGSNQPQHF | TGTGCCAGCAGCTTGATGTTCGGCGAACAGGGTAGCAATCAGCCCCAGCATTTT
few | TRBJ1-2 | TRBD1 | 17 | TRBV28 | CASSSYGGGQEHYGYTF | TGTGCCAGCAGTTCTTATGGGGGGGGACAGGAACACTATGGCTACACCTTC
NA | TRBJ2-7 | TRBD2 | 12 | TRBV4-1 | CASSQARGGGYF | TGCGCCAGCAGCCAAGCCCGGGGCGGGGGGTACTTC
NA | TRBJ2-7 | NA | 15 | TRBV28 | CASSFDAGPSYEQYF | TGTGCCAGCAGTTTTGACGCTGGGCCCTCATACGAGCAGTACTTC
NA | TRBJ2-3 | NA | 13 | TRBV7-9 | CASSLVDLDTQYF | TGTGCCAGCAGCTTAGTTGACTTAGATACGCAGTATTTT
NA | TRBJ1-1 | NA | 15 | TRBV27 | CASSLLGAMNTEAFF | TGTGCCAGCAGTTTATTGGGGGCCATGAACACTGAAGCTTTCTTT
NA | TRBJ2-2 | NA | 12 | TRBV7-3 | CASSPQAGELFF | TGTGCCAGCAGCCCCCAGGCCGGGGAGCTGTTTTTT
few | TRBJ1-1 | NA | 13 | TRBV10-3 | CAIHSGTNTEAFF | TGTGCCATCCATTCAGGCACGAACACTGAAGCTTTCTTT
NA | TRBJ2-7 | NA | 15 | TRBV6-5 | CASSRTREGTYEQYF | TGTGCCAGCAGTCGGACGAGGGAAGGAACCTACGAGCAGTACTTC
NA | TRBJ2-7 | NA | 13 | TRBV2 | CASTGLASYEQYF | TGTGCCAGTACAGGGTTGGCCTCCTACGAGCAGTACTTC
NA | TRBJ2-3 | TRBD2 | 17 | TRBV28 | CASSVLGLAGSTDTQYF | TGTGCCAGCAGTGTCCTCGGACTAGCGGGTAGCACAGATACGCAGTATTTT
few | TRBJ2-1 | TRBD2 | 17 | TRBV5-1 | CASSTGTSGLTYNEQFF | TGCGCCAGCAGCACAGGGACTAGCGGACTAACCTACAATGAGCAGTTCTTC
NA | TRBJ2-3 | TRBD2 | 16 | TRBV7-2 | CASSLTKGTNTDTQYF | TGTGCCAGCAGCTTAACTAAAGGGACTAACACAGATACGCAGTATTTT
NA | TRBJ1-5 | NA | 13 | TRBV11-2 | CASARREGNPQHF | TGTGCCAGCGCACGCCGAGAGGGTAATCCCCAGCATTTT
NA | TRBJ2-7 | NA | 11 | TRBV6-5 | CASSYNGEQYF | TGTGCCAGCAGCTACAACGGGGAGCAGTACTTC
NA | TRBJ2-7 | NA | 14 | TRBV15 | CATSHGGRPYEQYF | TGTGCCACCAGCCACGGAGGGAGACCCTACGAGCAGTACTTC
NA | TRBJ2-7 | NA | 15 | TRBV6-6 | CASSYLSGVVNEQYF | TGTGCCAGCAGTTACTTATCGGGAGTGGTCAACGAGCAGTACTTC